This T cell receptor beta chain was recovered during a study of blood T cell repertoires in COVID-19. Study at large: Samples came from the United States, Italy and Spain, spanning acute and convalescent COVID-19.

The Seattle patients, enrolled during active infection, were followed longitudinally. Authors' methods: Reference gene primers were amplified, and this amplification served to estimate nucleated cell counts. Generated by immunoSEQ multiplex PCR, the TCRdb table keeps only in-frame clones and is missing some. The V and J calls and clone size are taken from that table; D and trimming were inferred from the DNA. There are around 170,000 clones in the sample; 70% to 90% occur only once, and approximately 0.6% lies in the top ten. CDR3 length: 14 amino acids. The V gene lost 5 bases and the J gene lost 5 bases, with 15 bases spanning the gap. The germline CDR1 and CDR2 sequences are SGHVS and FNYEAQ.

The V and J genes are TRBV7-6 and TRBJ1-1; D is perhaps TRBD1 (5 bases). This TCR was sampled from a man aged 60-69 years with COVID-19, enrolled during active disease. Sequencing input: peripheral blood. CDR3 protein: CASSADSWGTEAFF. The CDR3 coding sequence is TGTGCCAGCAGCGCCGACAGCTGGGGTACTGAAGCTTTCTTT.